The 17 T cell receptor beta chains presented below share a single source sample, sequenced in a study of graft-versus-host responses after intestinal transplantation. Antigen specificity for these receptors is unknown. Profiling relied on immunoSEQ multiplex PCR, and the TCRdb table lists in-frame clones only, not all of them. This repertoire shows 110,000 to 150,000 clones, nearly 95% found once; its top ten account for 0.19%. The specimen comprised unstimulated CD4+ T cells sorted from spleen or lymph node cells, sampled before intestinal transplant. The receptors were sampled from a human donor who received an intestinal transplant.

The chain is built from TRBV5-1 and TRBJ2-7; 9 bases fit TRBD2. CDR1 is SGHRS, CDR2 YFSETQ, per germline. The CDR3 extends over 14 amino acids. V trimming: 4 bases; J trimming: 0 bases; junction bases outside the gene matches: 2. This CDR3 reads CASSLAGSSYEQYF. The CDR3 DNA is TGCGCCAGCAGCCTAGCGGGGTCCTCCTACGAGCAGTACTTC.

V is TRBV4-3 and J is TRBJ2-1; 8 nucleotides align to TRBD2. With 0 bases clipped from V and 5 bases from J, the junction kept 3 bases outside the gene matches. The CDR3 is 15 amino acids. Germline CDR1 reads LGHNA; CDR2 reads YSLEER. The DNA for the CDR3 is TGCGCCAGCAGCCAAGACCAACTAGCGGACAATGAGCAGTTCTTC. Translated, it gives CASSQDQLADNEQFF.

Only a few counts were recorded for this clone. The genes are TRBV19 and TRBJ1-5; TRBD1 might be the D (6 bases). This CDR3 has 14 amino acids. V lost 3 bases, J lost 7 bases, and 13 bases lay in between. Germline CDR1 LNHDA, CDR2 SQIVND (reference sequence). DNA of the CDR3: TGTGCCAGTAGTATGAGGAGGCAGGGGCAGCCCCAGCATTTT. Residues: CASSMRRQGQPQHF.

The V gene is TRBV28, the J gene TRBJ2-1; the match to TRBD2 covers 8 bases. Germline-derived CDR1 and CDR2 are MDHEN and SYDVKM. The CDR3 totals 18 residues. V shed 3 bases and J 6 bases; nucleotides not matched to a gene: 16. The CDR3 nucleotides read TGTGCCAGCAGTTTCTGGGGGAGGTCGGGAGGGCCAGTCAATGAGCAGTTCTTC. Translating it yields CASSFWGRSGGPVNEQFF.

On this clone itself: The identical CDR3 is also encoded by other nucleotide sequences in the sample. The rearrangement uses TRBV7-9 and TRBJ1-2, with 11 nucleotides matching TRBD1. There are 13 residues in the CDR3. In germline, CDR1 is SEHNR, CDR2 FQNEAQ (reference sequence). The V gene end was trimmed by 5 bases and the J gene end by 8 bases; junction bases not matched to a gene: 4. In DNA form, the CDR3 reads TGTGCCAGCAGCACCGGGACAGGGGGAGGCTACACCTTC. This sequence encodes CASSTGTGGGYTF.

V is TRBV19 and J is TRBJ2-3; 14 bases are a match to TRBD2. Per the germline V gene, CDR1 is LNHDA and CDR2 is SQIVND (reference sequence). V lost 6 bases and J lost 6; bases outside the gene matches: 11. CDR3 size: 17 residues. The DNA of the CDR3 is TGTGCCAGTAGCCAGACTAGCGGGAGGGCGATGTCGGATACGCAGTATTTT. Protein sequence: CASSQTSGRAMSDTQYF.

This clone has only a few counts. This sequence joins TRBV5-1 and TRBJ2-2; 8 nucleotides align to TRBD1. The CDR3 consists of 14 residues. Germline V gene data show CDR1 as SGHRS and CDR2 as YFSETQ. The V and J ends lost 3 bases and 4 bases, in that order; junction bases with no gene match: 2. CDR3: CASSSGGGTGELFF. In DNA form, the CDR3 reads TGCGCCAGCAGCTCAGGGGGCGGCACCGGGGAGCTGTTTTTT.

The V call is TRBV7-9, the J call TRBJ1-4; the D is unclear. Trimming pared 5 bases from V and 2 bases from J, leaving 9 bases between. In germline, CDR1 is SEHNR, CDR2 FQNEAQ (reference sequence). The CDR3 covers 14 residues. CDR3 protein: CASSPLGTNEKLFF. CDR3 sequence (DNA): TGTGCCAGCAGCCCTTTGGGTACTAATGAAAAACTGTTTTTT. Filled out from reference TRBV7-9 and TRBJ1-4, the complete variable domain reads DTGVSQNPRHKITKRGQNVTFRCDPISEHNRLYWYRQTLGQGPEFLTYFQNEAQLEKSRLLSDRFSAERPKGSFSTLEIQRTEQGDSAMYLCASSPLGTNEKLFFGSGTQLSVL.

This clone was seen a few times. This sample includes further DNA sequences coding for the same CDR3. The chain has TRBV6-1 and TRBJ1-2; possibly TRBD1 for D (5 bases). With 3 bases removed from V and 4 bases from J, the gap between germline ends came to 9 bases. This CDR3 region has 13 residues. CDR1 MNHNS and CDR2 SASEGT come from the germline V gene. CDR3 in DNA: TGTGCCAGCAGTGAGCAGGGATCCTATGGCTACACCTTC. Encoded protein: CASSEQGSYGYTF.

J is TRBJ2-3 and V is TRBV5-4; 10 nucleotides agree with TRBD2. The CDR3 sequence is 16 residues long. Losses at the gene ends were 4 bases for V and 3 bases for J; bases not matched to a gene: 8. In germline, CDR1 is SGHNT, CDR2 YYREEE (reference sequence). CDR3 coding DNA: TGTGCCAGCAGCGCGGACCCGGGACTAGCGACAGATACGCAGTATTTT. It is translated as CASSADPGLATDTQYF. Together with reference TRBV5-4 and TRBJ2-3, the CDR3 gives the full variable domain: ETGVTQSPTHLIKTRGQQVTLRCSSQSGHNTVSWYQQALGQGPQFIFQYYREEENGRGNFPPRFSGLQFPNYSSELNVNALELDDSALYLCASSADPGLATDTQYFGPGTRLTVL.

The V gene is TRBV15, the J gene TRBJ2-5, with TRBD2 matching over 13 bases. The CDR3 spans 18 residues. With V trimmed by 2 bases and J by 5 bases, 11 bases remained unmatched. CDR1 is LNHNV and CDR2 is YYDKDF in the germline V gene (reference sequence). The CDR3 is CATSRKRRTSGSYETQYF. DNA for the CDR3: TGTGCCACCAGCAGAAAACGTCGGACTAGCGGGAGTTATGAGACCCAGTACTTC.

The J gene is TRBJ2-2, the V gene TRBV18; no reliable D call. Per the germline V gene, CDR1 is KGHSH and CDR2 is LQKENI. Trimming removed 6 bases at V and 4 bases at J, with 3 bases between. CDR3 length: 11 residues. The CDR3 is CASSPTGELFF. CDR3 nucleotides: TGTGCCAGCTCCCCCACCGGGGAGCTGTTTTTT.

This clone was recorded once. The chain has TRBV5-6 and TRBJ1-1; tentatively, D is TRBD1 (6 bases). The CDR3 has 13 residues. Germline-derived CDR1 and CDR2 are SGHDT and YYEEEE. The V end lost 4 bases, the J end lost 5 bases, and 12 bases lay between the germline ends. The DNA of the CDR3 is TGTGCCAGCAGCGGTACAGGGAGGACTGAAGCTTTCTTT. This codes for CASSGTGRTEAFF.

This chain uses TRBV4-2 with TRBJ1-1; no clear D. V was shortened by 1 base and J by 5 bases, with 11 bases between the two germline ends. CDR1 is LGHNA and CDR2 is YNFKEQ in the germline V gene. The CDR3 contains 14 residues. The CDR3 loop is CASSQGFRGTEAFF. The CDR3 DNA reads TGTGCCAGCAGCCAAGGATTCCGGGGAACTGAAGCTTTCTTT.

The chain combines TRBV19 with TRBJ1-1; maybe TRBD1 (6 bases). Germline V gene lookup returns CDR1 LNHDA and CDR2 SQIVND (reference sequence). Between the trimmed V and J ends, which lost 4 bases and 2 bases, there was a span of 17 bases. CDR3 length equals 16 residues. CDR3 protein: CASSKGDARLNTEAFF. As DNA, the CDR3 is TGTGCCAGTAGTAAGGGGGATGCACGGCTTAACACTGAAGCTTTCTTT. Drawing the rest from reference TRBV19 and TRBJ1-1, the complete variable domain is DGGITQSPKYLFRKEGQNVTLSCEQNLNHDAMYWYRQDPGQGLRLIYYSQIVNDFQKGDIAEGYSVSREKKESFPLTVTSAQKNPTAFYLCASSKGDARLNTEAFFGQGTRLTVV.

The genes are TRBV7-2 and TRBJ2-7; TRBD1 matches at 9 bases. The junction had 12 bases not matched to a gene; V was cut back by 7 bases and J by 5 bases. From germline, CDR1 is SGHTA and CDR2 FQGNSA. The length of the CDR3 is 15 residues. Here the CDR3 reads CASTPGDRVGHEQYF. CDR3 nucleotide sequence: TGTGCCAGCACCCCCGGGGACAGGGTAGGCCACGAGCAGTACTTC.

The chain links TRBV6-1 to TRBJ1-5; 8 bases line up with TRBD1. This CDR3 spans 15 amino acids. V dropped 1 base and J dropped 6; count of bases not matched to a gene: 5. Germline values: CDR1 MNHNS, CDR2 SASEGT. DNA for the CDR3: TGTGCCAGCAGTGAAGGCAGGGGGCAAGGTCAGCCCCAGCATTTT. It specifies CASSEGRGQGQPQHF.